These 10 T cell receptor beta chains came from one sample sequenced in a study of T-cell memory formation after mild COVID-19. TCRdb re-derived calls from the 5' RACE reads in MiXCR, one entry per CDR3 protein. The sample consists of 540,000 or so distinct CDR3 sequences, roughly 22% of them appearing once. The sample was PBMCs or a T cell subset sorted from them (not recorded which). Receptors originate from an adult woman who had mild COVID-19 (a few samples of this study predate the infection). Cell type and time point are not known.

The rearrangement joins TRBV27 to TRBJ2-7; TRBD2 matches 7 bases. Trimming at V came to 7 bases and at J to 0 bases, leaving 12 bases not matched to a gene. CDR3 length: 16 residues. Germline V lookup: CDR1 MNHEY, CDR2 SMNVEV (reference sequence). This CDR3 reads CASTTLGGSTSYEQYF. The CDR3 DNA reads TGTGCCAGCACCACCTTGGGGGGGTCCACCTCCTACGAGCAGTACTTC.

The CDR3 DNA reads TGTGCCAGCAGTTTTCGAGCGGGAGGGAACGAGCAGTACTTC. Translated: CASSFRAGGNEQYF. The rearrangement joins TRBV12-3 or TRBV12-4 to TRBJ2-7; 10 bases are a match to TRBD2. J was trimmed by 5 bases and V by 3 bases; bases with no gene match: 4. The length of the CDR3 is 14 residues.

This clonotype has a handful of counts. The chain links TRBV7-3 to TRBJ2-1, with 10 bases identical to TRBD2. Germline trimming cut 4 bases from V and 3 bases from J; bases unmatched to any gene: 9. The CDR3 consists of 17 residues. Germline CDR1 SGHTA, CDR2 FQGTGA. CDR3 region: CASSYTSGAALYNEQFF. The CDR3 nucleotides are TGTGCCAGCAGCTATACTAGCGGGGCTGCCCTCTACAATGAGCAGTTCTTC.

The chain is built from TRBV7-2 and TRBJ2-7; 8 bases are shared with TRBD2. V shed 5 bases and J 4 bases; nucleotides not matched to a gene: 13. CDR3 length equals 16 residues. Germline V gene lookup returns CDR1 SGHTA and CDR2 FQGNSA. The CDR3 loop reads CASSQGGSGVAYEQYF. CDR3 bases: TGTGCCAGCAGCCAAGGGGGTAGCGGGGTAGCGTACGAGCAGTACTTC. The full variable domain, with the rest looked up from reference TRBV7-2 and TRBJ2-7, is GAGVSQSPSNKVTEKGKDVELRCDPISGHTALYWYRQSLGQGLEFLIYFQGNSAPDKSGLPSDRFSAERTGGSVSTLTIQRTQQEDSAVYLCASSQGGSGVAYEQYFGPGTRLTVT.

This chain connects TRBV3-1 to TRBJ2-1; TRBD2 matches 7 bases. CDR3 length: 11 amino acids. The V gene's germline CDR1 is LGHDT and CDR2 YNNKEL (reference sequence). Unmatched junction bases numbered 7, after V lost 5 bases and J lost 15 bases. The CDR3 loop is CASSGRTSLFF. The CDR3 bases are TGTGCCAGCAGCGGGAGGACTAGTCTGTTCTTC.

The J gene is TRBJ2-3, the V gene TRBV24-1; 8 nucleotides match TRBD1. The CDR3 consists of 17 residues. Germline V lookup: CDR1 KGHDR, CDR2 SFDVKD. Trimming at V came to 3 bases and at J to 2 bases, leaving 9 bases not matched to a gene. The CDR3 region is CATSDPSTGAYTDTQYF. The CDR3 DNA follows: TGTGCCACCAGTGATCCGTCGACAGGGGCTTACACAGATACGCAGTATTTT.

The chain carries TRBV13 and TRBJ2-1, with D possibly being TRBD2 (6 bases). CDR3 length: 14 amino acids. Germline V gene sequence: CDR1 PRHDT, CDR2 FYEKMQ (reference sequence). The ends were cut back, 7 bases at V and 5 bases at J, with 15 bases in the middle. The DNA of the CDR3 is TGTGCCAGCAAGTGGAGGGCCGATAACAATGAGCAGTTCTTC. Protein product: CASKWRADNNEQFF.

Only a few counts were recorded for this clonotype. V is TRBV6-6 and J is TRBJ2-1; TRBD1 matches at 7 bases. Per the germline V gene, CDR1 is MNHNY and CDR2 is SVGAGI (reference sequence). CDR3 length equals 14 residues. The V and J ends lost 6 bases and 6 bases, in that order; junction bases with no gene match: 8. CDR3 coding DNA: TGTGCCAGCAGAATAAACAGGGGAGTCAATGAGCAGTTCTTC. Translation: CASRINRGVNEQFF.

Ten or more counts support this clonotype. The chain recombines TRBV3-1 with TRBJ2-7; D possibly corresponds to TRBD2 (5 bases). CDR1 and CDR2 from the germline V gene are LGHDT and YNNKEL (reference sequence). The V and J ends lost 4 bases and 3 bases respectively, with 10 bases between them. CDR3 size: 13 residues. The DNA of the CDR3 is TGTGCCAGCAGCCGCGGGTCCAGCTACGAGCAGTACTTC. Translating gives CASSRGSSYEQYF.

This chain joins TRBV7-2 and TRBJ2-5, with 7 bases that match TRBD2. Looked up from germline, CDR1 is SGHTA and CDR2 is FQGNSA. Unmatched junction bases numbered 6, after V lost 3 bases and J lost 5 bases. This CDR3 region has 14 residues. DNA of the CDR3: TGTGCCAGCAGCTTTGCGGGAGTAGGGGAGACCCAGTACTTC. Translated, it gives CASSFAGVGETQYF. Looking up the rest from reference TRBV7-2 and TRBJ2-5 gives the full variable domain: GAGVSQSPSNKVTEKGKDVELRCDPISGHTALYWYRQSLGQGLEFLIYFQGNSAPDKSGLPSDRFSAERTGGSVSTLTIQRTQQEDSAVYLCASSFAGVGETQYFGPGTRLLVL.